Presented here are 2 T cell receptor beta chains from one specimen sequenced in a study of T cells in Graves' hyperthyroidism and ophthalmopathy. Researchers amplified the TCR beta CDR3 regions from RNA transcripts. HTBI primers were the set used in a first-round RT-PCR of the TCR CDR3. TCRdb called the multiplex PCR reads again in MiXCR, with one record for every CDR3 protein. The repertoire holds about 290,000 distinct CDR3 sequences, with roughly 15% as singletons. Sequenced: blood. The receptors stem from a woman aged 40 to 49 with Graves' hyperthyroidism.

The genes are TRBV11-2 and TRBJ2-7; a weak D match, TRBD2 (6 bases). The CDR3 loop spans 18 amino acids. CDR1 and CDR2 from the germline V gene are SGHAT and FQNNGV. The ends were cut back, 0 bases at V and 3 bases at J, with 21 bases in the middle. The CDR3 DNA reads as TGTGCCAGCAGCTTAGAGCTACCTCACGGGACTGGGGGCTACGAGCAGTACTTC. This gives the protein CASSLELPHGTGGYEQYF.

V is TRBV4-2 and J is TRBJ2-2; TRBD2 might be the D (5 bases). Germline assignment: CDR1 LGHNA and CDR2 YNFKEQ. V lost 8 bases and J 6 bases, leaving 10 bases between the germline ends. The CDR3 has 12 amino acids. As DNA, the CDR3 is TGTGCCAGCGGGAGAAGTGCCGGGGAGCTGTTTTTT. This gives the protein CASGRSAGELFF.